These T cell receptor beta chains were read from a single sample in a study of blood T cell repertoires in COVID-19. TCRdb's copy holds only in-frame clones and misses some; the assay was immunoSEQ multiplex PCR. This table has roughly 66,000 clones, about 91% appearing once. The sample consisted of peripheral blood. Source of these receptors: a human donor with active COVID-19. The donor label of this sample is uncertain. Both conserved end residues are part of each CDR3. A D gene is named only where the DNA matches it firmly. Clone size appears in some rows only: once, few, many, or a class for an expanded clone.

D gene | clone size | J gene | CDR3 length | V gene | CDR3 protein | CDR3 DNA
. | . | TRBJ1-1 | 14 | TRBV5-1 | CASSLEGHLPEAFF | TGCGCCAGCAGCTTGGAGGGACACCTCCCTGAAGCTTTCTTT
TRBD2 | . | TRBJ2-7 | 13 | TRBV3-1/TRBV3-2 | CASSRTSGAVLYF | TGTGCCAGCAGCCGGACTAGCGGGGCGGTTCTGTACTTC
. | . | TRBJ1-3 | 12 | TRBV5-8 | CASSPTANTIYF | TGTGCCAGCAGCCCCACAGCAAACACCATATATTTT
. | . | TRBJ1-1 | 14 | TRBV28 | CASSSGGANTEAFF | TGTGCCAGCAGTTCAGGAGGGGCGAACACTGAAGCTTTCTTT
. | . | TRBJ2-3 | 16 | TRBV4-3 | CASSQDRRTVTDTQYF | TGCGCCAGCAGCCAAGATCGGAGGACTGTCACAGATACGCAGTATTTT
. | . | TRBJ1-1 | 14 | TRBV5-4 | CASSSLTENTEAFF | TGTGCCAGCAGCTCCTTGACAGAAAACACTGAAGCTTTCTTT
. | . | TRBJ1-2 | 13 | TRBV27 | CASRYRLNYGYTF | TGTGCCAGCAGGTACAGGCTTAACTATGGCTACACCTTC
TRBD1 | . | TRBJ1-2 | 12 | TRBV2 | CASRDREERYTF | TGTGCCAGCAGGGACAGGGAGGAGCGATACACCTTC
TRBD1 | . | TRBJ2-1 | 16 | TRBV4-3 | CASSPQSGTGNNEQFF | TGCGCCAGCAGCCCCCAATCGGGGACAGGGAACAATGAGCAGTTCTTC
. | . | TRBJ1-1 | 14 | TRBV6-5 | CASSLGGGHTEAFF | TGTGCCAGCAGTTTAGGCGGGGGCCACACTGAAGCTTTCTTT
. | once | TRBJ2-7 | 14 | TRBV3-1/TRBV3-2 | CASSFQTGPYEQYF | TGTGCCAGCAGCTTCCAGACAGGCCCCTACGAGCAGTACTTC
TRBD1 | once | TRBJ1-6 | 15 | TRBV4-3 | CASSQDTGENSPLHF | TGCGCCAGCAGCCAAGATACAGGGGAGAATTCACCCCTCCACTTT
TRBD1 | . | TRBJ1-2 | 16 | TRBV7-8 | CASSLGPGQGNAGYTF | TGTGCCAGCAGCTTAGGCCCGGGACAGGGGAATGCTGGCTACACCTTC
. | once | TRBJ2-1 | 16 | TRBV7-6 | CASSLGGGPPYNEQFF | TGTGCCAGCAGCTTAGGGGGGGGCCCCCCCTACAATGAGCAGTTCTTC
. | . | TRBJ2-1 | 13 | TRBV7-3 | CASSRSGSGEQFF | TGTGCCAGCAGCCGATCCGGATCGGGTGAGCAGTTCTTC
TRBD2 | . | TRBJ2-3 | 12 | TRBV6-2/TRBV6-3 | CASSREGHTQYF | TGTGCCAGCAGCCGGGAGGGCCATACGCAGTATTTT
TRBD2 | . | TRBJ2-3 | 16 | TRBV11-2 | CASSSPTSGITDTQYF | TGTGCCAGCAGCTCCCCGACTAGCGGGATAACAGATACGCAGTATTTT
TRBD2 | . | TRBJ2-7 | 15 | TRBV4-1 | CASSQEVFAGGEQYF | TGCGCCAGCAGCCAAGAAGTGTTTGCGGGGGGTGAGCAGTACTTC
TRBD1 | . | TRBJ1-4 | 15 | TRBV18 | CASSPSGQGNEKLFF | TGTGCCAGCTCACCATCGGGACAGGGGAACGAAAAACTGTTTTTT
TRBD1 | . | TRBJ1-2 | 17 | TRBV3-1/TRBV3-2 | CASSQALDRGGNYGYTF | TGTGCCAGCAGCCAGGCCCTGGACAGGGGTGGGAACTATGGCTACACCTTC
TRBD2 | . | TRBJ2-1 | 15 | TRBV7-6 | CASSVTGGSYNEQFF | TGTGCCAGCAGCGTAACGGGAGGGAGCTACAATGAGCAGTTCTTC
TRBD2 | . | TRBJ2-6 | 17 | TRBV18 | CASSRSGGSGGANVLTF | TGTGCCAGCTCACGAAGCGGGGGCTCTGGGGGGGCCAACGTCCTGACTTTC
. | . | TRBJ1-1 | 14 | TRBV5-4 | CASSYGQLNTEAFF | TGTGCCAGCAGCTATGGGCAGTTGAACACTGAAGCTTTCTTT
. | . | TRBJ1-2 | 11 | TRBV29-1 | CSVAVGGGYTF | TGCAGCGTTGCGGTGGGAGGGGGCTACACCTTC
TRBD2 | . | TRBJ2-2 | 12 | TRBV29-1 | CSVASGSGELFF | TGCAGCGTTGCAAGCGGGAGTGGGGAGCTGTTTTTT
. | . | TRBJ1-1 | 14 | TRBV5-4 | CASSSTGTLTEAFF | TGTGCCAGCAGTTCGACCGGGACACTCACTGAAGCTTTCTTT
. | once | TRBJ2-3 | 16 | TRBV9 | CASSVGPSRSTDTQYF | TGTGCCAGCAGCGTAGGCCCTAGCCGCAGCACAGATACGCAGTATTTT
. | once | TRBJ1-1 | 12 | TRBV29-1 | CSVRTLTWGAFF | TGCAGCGTGAGGACTCTAACGTGGGGAGCTTTCTTT